One T cell receptor beta chain is described in this entry. Its target is unknown. The junction departs from germline at one end; a sequencing error may be responsible. Germline CDR1 and CDR2: MNHNS and SASEGT. This CDR3 spans 15 amino acids. Three rounds of nested PCR, following a modified ARM-PCR protocol, produced the TCRbeta library. TCRdb used MiXCR to reprocess the multiplex PCR reads, holding one entry per CDR3 protein. The sample records approximately 76,000 distinct CDR3 sequences, around 70% being singletons. This record comes from a study of tumor and adjacent non-tumor tissue in lung cancer. The overall study: There were around 11 adenocarcinoma, 2 squamous cell carcinoma and 1 small cell lung cancer cases. Regarding the study as a whole: Significantly higher TCR diversity was found in tumor than normal lung. Patients with more diverse tumor TCRs had worse survival.

No cell sorting was done before RNA was extracted from the tissue. This sequence was found in a woman aged 70 to 79 with non-small cell lung cancer. The sample was lung tumor tissue. V is TRBV6-1 and J is TRBJ2-3, with 11 bases aligning to TRBD1. As DNA, the CDR3 is TGTGCCAGCAGTCCATGGACAGGGGGCCCGGATACGCTGTATTTT. As protein: CASSPWTGGPDTLYF.